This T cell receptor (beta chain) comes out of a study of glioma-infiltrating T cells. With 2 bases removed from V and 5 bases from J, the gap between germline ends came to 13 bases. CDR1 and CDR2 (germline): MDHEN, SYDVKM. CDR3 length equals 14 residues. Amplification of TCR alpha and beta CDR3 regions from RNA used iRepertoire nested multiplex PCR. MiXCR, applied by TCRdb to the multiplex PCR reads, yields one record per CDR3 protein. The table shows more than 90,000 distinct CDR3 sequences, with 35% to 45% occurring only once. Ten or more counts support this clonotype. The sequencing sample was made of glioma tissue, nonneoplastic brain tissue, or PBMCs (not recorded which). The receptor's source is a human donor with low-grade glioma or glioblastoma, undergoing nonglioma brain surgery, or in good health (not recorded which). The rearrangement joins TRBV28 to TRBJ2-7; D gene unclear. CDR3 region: CASSLRVVPNEQYF. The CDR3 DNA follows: TGTGCCAGCAGTTTAAGGGTCGTTCCCAACGAGCAGTACTTC.